This TCR beta chain is drawn from a study of T cells in Graves' hyperthyroidism and ophthalmopathy (dated by TCRdb to the late 2010s). In the study overall: To identify distinguishing TCR V-J signatures, a discovery cohort of 100 patients was used, comprising 40 to 45 with Graves' ophthalmopathy and 57 with stable Graves' hyperthyroidism. Prospective prediction of ophthalmopathy was tested in an independent validation cohort consisting of 18 hyperthyroidism patients and some 16 patients who later progressed to ophthalmopathy. For training and testing, the roughly 100 patients in the discovery cohort were randomly divided in a 7:3 ratio. In six Graves' hyperthyroidism patients, the study also compared T-cell repertoires from thyroid tissue with T-cell repertoires from blood. Once sampling was done, hyperthyroidism patients were given methimazole at a starting dose of 30 mg daily, whereas ophthalmopathy patients were given high-dose intravenous methylprednisolone. According to the paper, TCR Vbeta CDR3 sequencing was carried out on roughly 130 peripheral blood samples, which came from 40 to 45 ophthalmopathy, 70 to 80 hyperthyroidism and roughly 17 progressor patients. Broader findings and caveats from the paper: Sample size was not statistically predetermined, and blinding of investigators to group allocation was not performed. In validation, the model predicted progression to ophthalmopathy with approximately 71% sensitivity and over 72% specificity, a median of 6.5 months before onset. Most expanded thyroid clonotypes (frequency above 0.001) were also detected in blood, suggesting blood repertoires may reflect thyroid immune responses. A model built on a 13 V-J signature distinguished ophthalmopathy from stable hyperthyroidism, reaching 87.88% sensitivity and 81.08% specificity in cross-validation and 80%/75% in testing.

Graves' hyperthyroidism was defined as stable when no progression to ophthalmopathy occurred over 18 months of follow-up. Hyperthyroidism patients were aged 18 to 65 years and newly diagnosed, with disease duration of less than 2 months. Exclusion was applied to patients with uncontrolled infections, other autoimmune diseases, pregnancy or lactation. Diagnoses were based on clinical symptoms, serum thyroxine and TRAb, thyroid ultrasound and orbital computed tomography. Total RNA was extracted using Trizol reagent, and RNA quality was assessed on an Agilent 2100 Bioanalyzer. The TCR beta CDR3 regions were amplified from RNA transcripts. The TCR CDR3 was subjected to a first round of RT-PCR using the HTBI primer set and the Qiagen OneStep RT-PCR kit. A second multiplex PCR round built the libraries, followed by size selection and purification. Paired-end sequencing of the libraries was performed with 100 bp reads on an Illumina HiSeq2000. The published analysis was carried out like this. Raw data were processed with SOAPnuke, discarding reads with adapters, uncalled bases, mean Phred below 15, or no exact constant-primer or identifier match. COPE v1.2.5 was used to merge high-quality paired reads, and clonotypes were defined as unique nucleotide sequences. MiTCR v1.1 was used to align the clonotypes against IMGT TRBV, TRBD and TRBJ reference segments. Only V-J combinations with frequency above 0.0001, covering 99% to 99.2% of repertoires, were analysed. The TCS score was defined as the ratio of F50 (clonal expansion) to E x V (chaos), calculated using BLOSUM62-based TCRdist between CDR3 peptides within each V-J. Welch's t-statistics and random forest reduced fewer than 600 V-J features to 13, which were used in a naive Bayes classifier (R e1071). TCRdb reworked the public reads: Q25 trimming with fastp, MiXCR clone assembly, productive beta chains retained. Rows are unified per CDR3 protein, each entry keeping the most common DNA and genes. The V and J calls, along with clone size, are taken from TCRdb and not from the paper's own processing. The table for this sample lists approximately 560,000 distinct CDR3 sequences; 46% of them were counted only once. The ten largest make up 8.2% of the sample.

Concerning this clonotype: The antigen it binds to is not known. No qualities accompany the bases; no much larger clone lies one base away.

CDR3 length: 15 amino acids, cysteine to phenylalanine. Solely the CDR3 DNA is kept, with 45 bases framed from the first base. The germline V gene encodes CDR1 MGHDK and CDR2 SYGVNS. V is trimmed back by 5 bases and J by 4 bases, and the junction contains 7 bases that no gene match accounts for. The sample was peripheral blood or thyroid tissue (not recorded which). This sequence uses TRBV25-1 and TRBJ1-4; 7 bases in the middle match TRBD1. This sequence originates from a woman aged 18-29 years with Graves' hyperthyroidism. Donor details come from another sample of the same person, matched by shared clones. The CDR3 loop reads CASSLGGVGNEKLFF. The nucleotide sequence is given as TGTGCCAGCAGTTTAGGGGGCGTAGGTAATGAAAAACTGTTTTTT.